This T cell receptor beta chain was sequenced during a study of blood T cell repertoires in COVID-19. The V end was cut by 6 bases, the J end by 6 bases, with 14 bases between. This CDR3 region has 13 residues. Germline V gene lookup returns CDR1 MNHEY and CDR2 SMNVEV (reference sequence). The protocol was immunoSEQ multiplex PCR, while the TCRdb copy is restricted to in-frame clones and leaves out a portion. The table records 200,000 to 250,000 clones, 84% of them present only once. The chain joins TRBV27 to TRBJ1-1; D perhaps matches TRBD1 (6 bases). The receptor comes from a woman in her forties or fifties with active or convalescent COVID-19. What was sequenced was peripheral blood. The CDR3 protein is CASRPGGGPEAFF. The DNA of the CDR3 is TGTGCCAGCAGACCTGGGGGGGGCCCTGAAGCTTTCTTT.